This entry features one TCR beta chain sequence. The sample originates from a study of cytomegalovirus exposure and HLA in healthy donors. The CDR3 is 20 residues long. The germline gives CDR1 MRHNA, CDR2 SNTAGT. With V trimmed by 5 bases and J by 0 bases, 16 bases remained unmatched. PCR was performed using 60 Vbeta and 13 Jbeta primers. This table comes from immunoSEQ multiplex PCR, and its TCRdb copy is limited to in-frame clones, with some not included. The data contain roughly 82,000 clones, around 70% of them singletons. The clonotype originates from a woman aged 50 to 60 in good health and CMV-seropositive. Material for sequencing was PBMCs. The chain links TRBV6-4 to TRBJ2-1; 10 bases line up with TRBD2. CDR3 residues: CASSPSGRSRPFGSYNEQFF. The CDR3 DNA is TGTGCCAGCAGTCCTAGCGGGAGATCGCGTCCCTTTGGCTCCTACAATGAGCAGTTCTTC.